A selection of T cell receptor beta chains follows, all from one sample in a study of OX40 agonist ivuxolimab in advanced cancers. The protocol was immunoSEQ multiplex PCR, while the TCRdb copy is restricted to in-frame clones and leaves out a portion. In the table there are around 85,000 clones, less than 95% of which are singletons. Here the sequenced sample was CD4+ or CD8+ T cells sorted from blood, taken in a trial of the OX40 agonist ivuxolimab. The receptors originated from an adult with an advanced solid tumor such as melanoma, head and neck, liver or kidney cancer. CDR3s include the opening cysteine and the closing phenylalanine or tryptophan. The D gene is left open where the match is weak.

cdr3_length j_call d_call v_call cdr3_aa
15 TRBJ1-5 NA TRBV7-8 CASSRSPDIDQPQHF
13 TRBJ2-1 NA TRBV28 CASKVGQINEQFF
16 TRBJ1-2 NA TRBV28 CASSLNGLWTERGYTF
16 TRBJ2-1 TRBD2 TRBV9 CASSLRPTSLGNEQFF
15 TRBJ2-7 NA TRBV11-2 CASSFPGLLSYEQYF
12 TRBJ2-1 TRBD2 TRBV13 CASSLAGGPPFF
18 TRBJ1-5 NA TRBV7-9 CASSLGLGQLNSNQPQHF
15 TRBJ1-1 NA TRBV28 CASSSHRVSSPGAFF
19 TRBJ2-5 NA TRBV4-1 CASSQEKDRGREHRETQYF
14 TRBJ2-7 NA TRBV2 CASRQGPIAGEQYF
13 TRBJ1-2 TRBD1 TRBV6-5 CASSSGGPYGYTF
14 TRBJ2-7 NA TRBV5-6 CASSLGTISYEQYF
13 TRBJ1-1 NA TRBV7-2 CASSLDPGVGAFF
17 TRBJ2-5 TRBD2 TRBV4-2 CASSQVWASGKKETQYF
13 TRBJ2-7 TRBD1 TRBV29-1 CSVVRDRGYEQYF
15 TRBJ2-1 TRBD2 TRBV11-2 CASSLTSGSSNEQFF
13 TRBJ2-1 NA TRBV21-1 CASSTRPDNEQFF
14 TRBJ1-1 NA TRBV4-1 CASSVPTVNTEAFF
12 TRBJ2-5 NA TRBV7-2 CASSLSGETQYF
13 TRBJ2-5 NA TRBV6-5 CASGAGGVETQYF
13 TRBJ2-2 TRBD1 TRBV6-6 CASRGQVAGELFF
15 TRBJ1-2 NA TRBV6-6 CASNEWGAPLYGYTF
13 TRBJ1-1 NA TRBV9 CASSVGPAGAAFF
15 TRBJ1-5 NA TRBV19 CASSNQGFKGQPQHF